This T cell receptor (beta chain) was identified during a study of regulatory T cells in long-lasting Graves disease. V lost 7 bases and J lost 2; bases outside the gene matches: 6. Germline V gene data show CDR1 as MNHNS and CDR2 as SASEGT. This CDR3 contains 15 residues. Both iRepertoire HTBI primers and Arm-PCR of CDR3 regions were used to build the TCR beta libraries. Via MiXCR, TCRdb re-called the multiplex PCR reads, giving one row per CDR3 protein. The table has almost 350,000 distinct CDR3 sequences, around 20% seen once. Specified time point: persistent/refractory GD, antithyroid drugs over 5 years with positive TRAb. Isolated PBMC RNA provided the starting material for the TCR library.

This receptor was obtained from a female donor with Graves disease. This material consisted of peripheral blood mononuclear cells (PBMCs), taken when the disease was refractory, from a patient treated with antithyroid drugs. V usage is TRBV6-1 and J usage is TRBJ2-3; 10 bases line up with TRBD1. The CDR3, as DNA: TGTGCCAGCACCCTCGGACAGGGGGACACAGATACGCAGTATTTT. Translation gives CASTLGQGDTDTQYF.